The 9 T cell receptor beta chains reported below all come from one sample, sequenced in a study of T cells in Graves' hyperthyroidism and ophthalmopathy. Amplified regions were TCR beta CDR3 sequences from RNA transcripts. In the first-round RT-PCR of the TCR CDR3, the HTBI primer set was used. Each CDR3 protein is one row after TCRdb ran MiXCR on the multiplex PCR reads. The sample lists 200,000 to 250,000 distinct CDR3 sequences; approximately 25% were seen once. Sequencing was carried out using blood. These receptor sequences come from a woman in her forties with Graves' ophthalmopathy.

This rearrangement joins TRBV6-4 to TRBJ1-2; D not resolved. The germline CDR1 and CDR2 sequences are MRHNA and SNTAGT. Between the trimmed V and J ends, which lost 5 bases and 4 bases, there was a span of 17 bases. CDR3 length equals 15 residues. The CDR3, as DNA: TGTGCCAGCAGTCGACCGAGTCAAGGAACCTATGGCTACACCTTC. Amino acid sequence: CASSRPSQGTYGYTF.

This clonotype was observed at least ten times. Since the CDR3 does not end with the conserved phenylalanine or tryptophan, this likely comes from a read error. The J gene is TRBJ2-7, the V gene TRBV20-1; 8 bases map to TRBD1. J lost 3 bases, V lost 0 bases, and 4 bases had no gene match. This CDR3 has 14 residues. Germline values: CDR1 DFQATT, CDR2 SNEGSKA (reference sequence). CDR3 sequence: CSARDADRVYEQYY. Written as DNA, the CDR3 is TGCAGTGCTAGAGATGCGGACAGGGTCTACGAGCAGTACTAC.

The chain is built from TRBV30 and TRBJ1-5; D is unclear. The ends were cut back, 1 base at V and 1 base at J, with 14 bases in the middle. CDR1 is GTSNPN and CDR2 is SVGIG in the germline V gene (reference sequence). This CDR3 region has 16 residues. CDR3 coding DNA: TGTGCCTGGAGTGCGGGGTTTAGAGGGAGCAATCAGCCCCAGCATTTT. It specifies CAWSAGFRGSNQPQHF.

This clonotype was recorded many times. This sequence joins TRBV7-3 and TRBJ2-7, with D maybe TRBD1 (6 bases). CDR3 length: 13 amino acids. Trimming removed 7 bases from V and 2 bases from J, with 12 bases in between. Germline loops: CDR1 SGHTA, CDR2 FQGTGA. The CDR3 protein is CASILTGPYEQYF. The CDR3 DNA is TGTGCCAGCATTTTGACAGGTCCCTACGAGCAGTACTTC.

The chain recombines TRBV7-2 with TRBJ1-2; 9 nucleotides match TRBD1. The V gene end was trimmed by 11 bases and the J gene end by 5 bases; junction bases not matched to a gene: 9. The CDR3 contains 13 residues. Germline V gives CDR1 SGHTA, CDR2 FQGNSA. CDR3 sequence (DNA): TGTGCCTCCACAGGGGGCCGGTTTTATGGCTACACCTTC. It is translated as CASTGGRFYGYTF.

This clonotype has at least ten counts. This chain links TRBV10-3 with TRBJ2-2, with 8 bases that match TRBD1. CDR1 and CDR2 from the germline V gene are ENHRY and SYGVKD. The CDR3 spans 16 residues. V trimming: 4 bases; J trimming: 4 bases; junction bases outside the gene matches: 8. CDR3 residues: CAISGGTGLTTGELFF. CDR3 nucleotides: TGTGCCATCAGTGGAGGGACAGGCCTTACCACCGGGGAGCTGTTTTTT.

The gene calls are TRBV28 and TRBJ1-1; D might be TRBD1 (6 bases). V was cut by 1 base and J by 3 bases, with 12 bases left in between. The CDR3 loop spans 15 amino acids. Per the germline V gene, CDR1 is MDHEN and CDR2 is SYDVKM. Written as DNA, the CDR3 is TGTGCCAGCAGTTTATTGGGGGGCTGGGACACTGAAGCTTTCTTT. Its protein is CASSLLGGWDTEAFF.

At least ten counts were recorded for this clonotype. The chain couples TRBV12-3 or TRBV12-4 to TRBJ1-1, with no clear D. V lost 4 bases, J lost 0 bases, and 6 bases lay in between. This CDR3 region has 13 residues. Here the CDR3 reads CASSWRMNTEAFF. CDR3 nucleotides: TGTGCCAGCAGTTGGCGGATGAACACTGAAGCTTTCTTT.

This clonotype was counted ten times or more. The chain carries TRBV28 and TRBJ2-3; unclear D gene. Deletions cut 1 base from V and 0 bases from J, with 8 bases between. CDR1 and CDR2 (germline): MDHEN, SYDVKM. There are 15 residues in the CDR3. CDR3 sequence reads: CASSLYWLSTDTQYF. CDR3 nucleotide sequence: TGTGCCAGCAGTTTATATTGGCTGAGCACAGATACGCAGTATTTT.